This record concerns one T cell receptor beta chain sequence. Its specificity is not known. V lost 5 bases to trimming and J lost 9 bases, with 14 bases between them. There are 14 residues in the CDR3. Germline values: CDR1 LNHDA, CDR2 SQIVND (reference sequence). The record originates from a study of cytomegalovirus exposure and HLA in healthy donors. With 60 Vbeta and 13 Jbeta primers, the PCR was carried out. Assay used: immunoSEQ multiplex PCR; TCRdb lists only in-frame clones, some missing. Here the sample spans around 85,000 clones, just under 75% being singletons. The study, taken as a whole, reports: A later analysis associated under 20,000 TCR beta sequences with HLA alleles at a 0.05 false discovery rate.

This sequence joins TRBV19 and TRBJ1-6; no reliable D call. The sequencing sample was made of PBMCs. The sequence derives from a man aged 55 to 70 in good health and CMV-seronegative. The CDR3 sequence is CASSEPSRGSPLHF. The CDR3 DNA is TGTGCCAGTAGTGAACCATCGCGGGGTTCACCCCTCCACTTT.